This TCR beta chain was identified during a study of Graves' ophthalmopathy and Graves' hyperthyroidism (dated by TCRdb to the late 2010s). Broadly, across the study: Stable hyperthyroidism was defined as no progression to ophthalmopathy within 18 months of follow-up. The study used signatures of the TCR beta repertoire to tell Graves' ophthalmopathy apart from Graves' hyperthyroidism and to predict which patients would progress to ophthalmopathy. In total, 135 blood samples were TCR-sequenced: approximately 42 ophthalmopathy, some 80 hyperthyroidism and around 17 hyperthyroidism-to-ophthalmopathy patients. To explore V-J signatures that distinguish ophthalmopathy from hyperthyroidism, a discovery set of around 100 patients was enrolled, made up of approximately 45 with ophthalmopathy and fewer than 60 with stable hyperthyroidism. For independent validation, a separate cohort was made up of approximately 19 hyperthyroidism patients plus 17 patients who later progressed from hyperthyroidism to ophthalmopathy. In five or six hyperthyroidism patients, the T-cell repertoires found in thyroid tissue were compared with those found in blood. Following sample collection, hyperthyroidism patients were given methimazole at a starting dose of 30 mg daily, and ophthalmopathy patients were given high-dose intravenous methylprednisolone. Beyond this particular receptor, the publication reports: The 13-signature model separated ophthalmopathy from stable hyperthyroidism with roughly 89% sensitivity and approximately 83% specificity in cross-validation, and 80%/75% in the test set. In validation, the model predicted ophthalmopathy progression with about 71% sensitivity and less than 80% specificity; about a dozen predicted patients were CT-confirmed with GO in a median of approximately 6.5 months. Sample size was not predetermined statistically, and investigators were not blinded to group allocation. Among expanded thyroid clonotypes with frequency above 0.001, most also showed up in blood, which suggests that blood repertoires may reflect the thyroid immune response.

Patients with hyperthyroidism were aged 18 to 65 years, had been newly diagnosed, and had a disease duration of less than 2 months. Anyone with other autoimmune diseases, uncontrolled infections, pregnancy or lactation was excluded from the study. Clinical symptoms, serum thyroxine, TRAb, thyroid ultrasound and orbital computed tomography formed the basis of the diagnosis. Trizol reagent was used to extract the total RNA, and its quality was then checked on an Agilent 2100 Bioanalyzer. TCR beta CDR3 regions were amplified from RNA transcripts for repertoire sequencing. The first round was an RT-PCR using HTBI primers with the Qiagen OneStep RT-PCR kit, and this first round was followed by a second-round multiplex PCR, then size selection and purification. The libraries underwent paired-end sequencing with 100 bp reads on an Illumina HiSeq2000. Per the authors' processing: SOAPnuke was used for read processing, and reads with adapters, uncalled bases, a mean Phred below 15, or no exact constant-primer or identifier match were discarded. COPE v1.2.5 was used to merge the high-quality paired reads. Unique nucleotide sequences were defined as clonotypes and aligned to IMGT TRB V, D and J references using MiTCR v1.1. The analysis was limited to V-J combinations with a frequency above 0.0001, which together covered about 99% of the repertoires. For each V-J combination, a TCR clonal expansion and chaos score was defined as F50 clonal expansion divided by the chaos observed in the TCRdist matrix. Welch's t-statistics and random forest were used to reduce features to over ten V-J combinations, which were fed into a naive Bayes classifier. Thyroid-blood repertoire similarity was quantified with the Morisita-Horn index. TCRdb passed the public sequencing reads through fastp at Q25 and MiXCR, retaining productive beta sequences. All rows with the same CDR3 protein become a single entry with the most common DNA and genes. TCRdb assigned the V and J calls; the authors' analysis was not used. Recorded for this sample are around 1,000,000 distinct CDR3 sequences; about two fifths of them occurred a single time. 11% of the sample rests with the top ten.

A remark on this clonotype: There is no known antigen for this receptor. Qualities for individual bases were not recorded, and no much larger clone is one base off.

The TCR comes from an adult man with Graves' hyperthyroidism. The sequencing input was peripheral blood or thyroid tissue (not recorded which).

The CDR3 is CASRDWGGRLNTEAFF. The sequence in DNA is TGTGCCAGCAGAGATTGGGGTGGGAGATTGAACACTGAAGCTTTCTTT. The chain uses TRBV6-2 or TRBV6-3 and TRBJ1-1, with the D gene too uncertain to name. V and J are truncated by 6 bases and 0 bases respectively, leaving an intervening sequence of 17 bases. The CDR3 has 16 amino acids, counting the end cysteine and phenylalanine. Only the CDR3 part of the read is kept: 48 bases, read in frame from the first base. The germline V gene supplies CDR1 MNHEY and CDR2 SVGEGT.